The clone carrying this T cell receptor (beta chain) has just a few counts. Its antigen is as yet unknown. This sample stems from a study of response to subunit inactivated influenza vaccine. Findings of the study overall: The authors put forward the suggestion that each seasonal influenza vaccination may bring in only a limited number of new T cells.

V was pared by 5 bases and J by 6 bases, with 19 bases between. The CDR3 is made up of 16 amino acids. MiXCR, run by TCRdb on the RT-PCR reads, gives a single entry per CDR3 protein. The table has approximately 250,000 distinct CDR3 sequences, 10% to 15% seen once; the top ten hold 7.8%. The V and J genes are TRBV12-3 or TRBV12-4 and TRBJ2-2, with a weak D call TRBD2 (5 bases). The source is a man aged 45-65 years who received an inactivated influenza vaccine. The sequenced sample was non-naive T cells sorted from PBMCs, obtained 14 to 15 days before vaccination. The CDR3 region is CASSPSLAFKAGELFF. The CDR3 DNA is TGTGCCAGCAGTCCCTCTCTAGCCTTTAAGGCCGGGGAGCTGTTTTTT.